Here is one T cell receptor beta chain with its context. Antigen specificity is unknown. The treatment was: some 20 received Ad26.COV2.S at low or high dose, single or two shots; about 5 received placebo; per-sample allocation not given. It was on day 63 after the first vaccine or placebo injection that samples were taken. An adult donor aged 18-55 years was enrolled in Boston. Participants' vaccine, an Ad26 vector, delivered Wuhan-strain SARS-CoV-2 spike. Libraries were prepared by immunoSEQ multiplex PCR; TCRdb keeps only in-frame clonotypes and omits some of them. Seen here are some 250,000 clones, 70% to 90% observed once, and the top ten hold roughly 10%. The record originates from a study of Ad26.COV2.S vaccination and SARS-CoV-2 variants. Study-wide results and limits: Placebo recipients trailed vaccine recipients in spike-specific TCR breadth.

The sequences come from peripheral blood, collected in a trial of Ad26.COV2.S vaccine versus placebo. The receptor was derived from a person between 18 and 65 years old who received the Ad26.COV2.S COVID-19 vaccine or a placebo.

This chain's CDR3 is CAWSTGHMNTEAFF. The CDR3 DNA sequence: TGTGCCTGGAGTACGGGGCACATGAACACTGAAGCTTTCTTT. The rearrangement links TRBV30 to TRBJ1-1; maybe TRBD1 (5 bases). This CDR3 region has 14 residues. The V gene lost 2 bases and the J gene lost 0 bases, with 10 bases spanning the gap. CDR1 is GTSNPN and CDR2 is SVGIG in the germline V gene (reference sequence).